This passage covers 3 T cell receptor beta chains from one sample sequenced in a study of T cells in Graves' hyperthyroidism and ophthalmopathy. RNA transcripts yielded amplified TCR beta CDR3 regions. The HTBI primer set drove a first-round RT-PCR of the TCR CDR3. In TCRdb, the multiplex PCR reads were re-called with MiXCR into one record per CDR3 protein. Altogether 200,000 to 250,000 distinct CDR3 sequences are present, roughly 18% being singletons, with the ten largest covering approximately 50%. The material sequenced was blood. These TCRs come from a man aged 45-65 years with Graves' hyperthyroidism.

A few counts support this clonotype. The gene calls are TRBV10-3 and TRBJ1-4; D ambiguous. V lost 8 bases and J lost 8, with 9 bases in between. The CDR3 covers 11 residues. Germline CDR1 reads ENHRY; CDR2 reads SYGVKD. CDR3 residues: CAIGLGEKLFF. The DNA for the CDR3 is TGTGCCATCGGGTTGGGGGAAAAACTGTTTTTT.

This clonotype was observed many times. This sequence joins TRBV11-1 and TRBJ2-1; a possible D gene is TRBD1 (6 bases). With 4 bases removed from V and 6 bases from J, the gap between germline ends came to 10 bases. The V gene's germline CDR1 is SGHAT and CDR2 FQDESV (reference sequence). The CDR3 consists of 13 residues. DNA of the CDR3: TGTGCCAGCAGCTCCCCAGGGGCCAATGAGCAGTTCTTC. Protein: CASSSPGANEQFF.

This clonotype appeared many times. The chain has TRBV28 and TRBJ2-1, with 12 nucleotides matching TRBD2. In germline, CDR1 is MDHEN, CDR2 SYDVKM. Unmatched junction bases numbered 13, after V lost 5 bases and J lost 8 bases. CDR3 length equals 17 residues. The CDR3 DNA follows: TGTGCCAGCAGTCCAACCACGACTAGCGGGAGTGGCGATGAGCAGTTCTTC. As protein: CASSPTTTSGSGDEQFF.